The rows below give T cell receptor beta chains drawn from one sample of a study of cytomegalovirus exposure and HLA in healthy donors. This table comes from immunoSEQ multiplex PCR, and its TCRdb copy is limited to in-frame clones, with some not included. The repertoire has about 170,000 clones, 73% of them found once; the top ten carry approximately 5.1%. The sequencing input was PBMCs. Receptors were obtained from a woman under 30 in good health and CMV-seropositive. CDR3s include the opening cysteine and the closing phenylalanine or tryptophan.

J gene,V gene,CDR3 protein
TRBJ1-4,TRBV7-2,CASSPGGEKLFF
TRBJ2-1,TRBV5-6,CASSSLRPSSYNEQFF
TRBJ2-1,TRBV25-1,CASSGQGRNNEQFF
TRBJ2-1,TRBV5-4,CASSLAFSAANEQFF
TRBJ2-2,TRBV10-3,CAITGTRPSNTGELFF
TRBJ2-5,TRBV5-4,CASSLGPLAGLGKTQYF
TRBJ2-3,TRBV5-1,CASSLVGTGGTDTQYF
TRBJ2-7,TRBV9,CASSPGAGASYEQYF
TRBJ2-6,TRBV4-3,CASSPETGSGANVLTF
TRBJ1-3,TRBV19,CASSTGQSSGNTIYF
TRBJ1-1,TRBV11-2,CASSADRVYTEAFF
TRBJ2-5,TRBV9,CASTTGLAGVYQETQYF
TRBJ1-2,TRBV25-1,CASSEAGRGPGYTF
TRBJ1-3,TRBV7-6,CASSPPPGSGNTIYF
TRBJ1-1,TRBV7-2,CASSSGERNTEAFF
TRBJ2-7,TRBV29-1,CSVDQAGQGYEQYF
TRBJ2-5,TRBV4-3,CASSQDLTGGWQETQYF
TRBJ2-5,TRBV5-6,CASSDYRGRETQYF
TRBJ2-2,TRBV5-1,CASSRWTGEAGELFF
TRBJ2-1,TRBV9,CASSVDSGGGNEQFF
TRBJ2-1,TRBV13,CASSGPGQGYNEQFF
TRBJ2-3,TRBV27,CASTSNRDSSTDTQYF
TRBJ1-2,TRBV30,CAWSAEDRVNYGYTF
TRBJ1-1,TRBV2,CASTKDRVGTEAFF
TRBJ2-7,TRBV11-2,CASSFTGLSYEQYF
TRBJ1-3,TRBV9,CASSVGAGAGNTIYF
TRBJ2-7,TRBV19,CASSASHPYEQYF
TRBJ2-2,TRBV7-8,CASSSTSGGAAGELFF
TRBJ2-3,TRBV5-1,CASSPPTDTQYF
TRBJ2-5,TRBV4-1,CASSPLSLAGGEETQYF
TRBJ2-5,TRBV2,CASSSDSDQETQYF
TRBJ2-3,TRBV5-1,CASTPGTGRTDTQYF
TRBJ1-2,TRBV4-1,CASSQDGADPNYGYTF
TRBJ2-5,TRBV4-2,CASSQDRSQETQYF
TRBJ1-3,TRBV9,CASSVAGVGNTIYF
TRBJ2-7,TRBV25-1,CASSGSTGSYEQYF
TRBJ2-3,TRBV11-2,CASSRTGGKFTDTQYF
TRBJ2-1,TRBV4-1,CASSQPGIAGGQGNEQFF
TRBJ2-1,TRBV7-9,CASSLSSASEQFF
-,TRBV7-2,CASSLGALDSYEQYF
TRBJ1-1,TRBV9,CASSVGGDTEAFF
TRBJ2-7,TRBV27,CASSPRQGGVTYEQYF
TRBJ1-2,TRBV14,CASSQQTGAGGYTF
TRBJ1-4,TRBV28,CASSSGLANEKLFF
TRBJ2-6,TRBV28,CASSLPGISGANVLTF
TRBJ2-7,TRBV5-1,CASSLTTSYEQYF
TRBJ1-4,TRBV4-3,CASSQDPTGRNEKLFF
TRBJ2-1,TRBV28,CASSFWDSASNEQFF
TRBJ2-1,TRBV9,CASSVVNSRYNEQFF